This T cell receptor beta chain was recovered during a study of blood T cell repertoires in COVID-19. Assay: immunoSEQ multiplex PCR; the TCRdb copy retains only in-frame clones and omits some. The data contain under 350,000 clones, roughly 86% of them singletons. Germline CDR1 is SGHRS and CDR2 is YFSETQ. J lost 4 bases, V lost 4 bases, and 11 bases had no gene match. The CDR3 totals 16 residues. The receptor was derived from a man between 65 and 85 years old with acute or convalescent COVID-19. The chain couples TRBV5-1 to TRBJ1-2; 9 bases fit TRBD1. Input material: peripheral blood. The CDR3 DNA is TGCGCCAGCAGCCTCTCGGGACAGGGCCGTTCCTATGGCTACACCTTC. It specifies CASSLSGQGRSYGYTF.